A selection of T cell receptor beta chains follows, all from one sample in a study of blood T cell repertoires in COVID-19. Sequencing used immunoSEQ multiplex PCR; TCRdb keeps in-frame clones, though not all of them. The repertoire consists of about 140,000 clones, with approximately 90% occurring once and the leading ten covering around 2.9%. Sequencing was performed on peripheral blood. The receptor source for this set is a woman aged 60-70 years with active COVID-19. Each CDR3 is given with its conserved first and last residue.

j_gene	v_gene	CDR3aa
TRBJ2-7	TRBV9	CASSVTVYEQYF
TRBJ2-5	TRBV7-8	CASSPRPGQGWETQYF
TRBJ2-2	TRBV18	CASSPRTGDTGELFF
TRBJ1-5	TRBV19	CASVSAQHF
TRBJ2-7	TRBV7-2	CASSLASTSGRYEQYF
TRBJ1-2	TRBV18	CASSPDRTNYGYTF
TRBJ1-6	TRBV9	CASSEGQGYPYNSPLHF
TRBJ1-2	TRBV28	CASRGQGANYGYTF
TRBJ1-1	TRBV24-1	CATSDRDRAEAFF
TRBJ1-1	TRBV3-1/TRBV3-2	CASSQGWTAGGAFF
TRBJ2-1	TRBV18	CASSPSAAGHNEQFF
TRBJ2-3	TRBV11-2	CASSLLTSGSRDTQYF
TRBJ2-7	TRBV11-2	CASSLGRTGRGEQYF
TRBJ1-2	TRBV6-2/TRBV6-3	CASSPTSGVTYGYTF
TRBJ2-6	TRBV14	CASSQESRVLSGANVLTF
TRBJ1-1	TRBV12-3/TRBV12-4	CASSLETGTEAFF
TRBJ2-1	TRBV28	CASSFTASGNNEQFF
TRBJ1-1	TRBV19	CASSRWIGQNTEAFF
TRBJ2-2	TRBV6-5	CASRPQGLTGELFF
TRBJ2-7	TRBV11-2	CASSSNPGQTIRYEQYF
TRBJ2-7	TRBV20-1	CSASHSGRSPYEQYF
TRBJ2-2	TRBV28	CASSFYRTGPVPEMELFF
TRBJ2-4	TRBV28	CASRPGLAGVRNIQYF
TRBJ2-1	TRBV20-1	CSASLAGSNEQFF
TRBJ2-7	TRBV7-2	CASSITGTRNSYEQYF
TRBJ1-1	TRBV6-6	CASSYQTGNTEAFF
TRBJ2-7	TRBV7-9	CASSPGPGGQQYF
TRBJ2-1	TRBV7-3	CASSSRQGGYNEQFF
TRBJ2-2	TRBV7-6	CASSTSALLLAGELFF
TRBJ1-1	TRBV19	CASSIDVPGQGPNTEAFF
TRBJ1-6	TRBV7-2	CASSLLNRGSYNSPLHF
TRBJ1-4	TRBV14	CASSPRQGNEKLFF
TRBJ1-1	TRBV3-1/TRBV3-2	CASSQEAWSTEAFF
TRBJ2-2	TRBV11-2	CASSRGTSGNTGELFF
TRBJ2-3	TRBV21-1	CASSKNNPRDTQYF
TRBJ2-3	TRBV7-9	CASSFGSGSGPDTQYF
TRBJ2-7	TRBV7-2	CASSSLAGGPTPYEQYF
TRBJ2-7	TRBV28	CASSGYTPGGAQQYF
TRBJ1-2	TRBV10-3	CAISLQGYDGYTF
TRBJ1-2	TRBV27	CASRGGGRGYTF
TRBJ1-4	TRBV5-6	CASSQMGGEKLFF
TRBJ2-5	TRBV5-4	CASSLFLREVETQYF
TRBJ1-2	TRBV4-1	CASSQDRVSGYTF
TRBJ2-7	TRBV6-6	CASRTQGSQYEQYF
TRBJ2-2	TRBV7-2	CASSLAGTGLTMGLFF
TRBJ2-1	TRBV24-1	CATQPRDSSYNEQFF
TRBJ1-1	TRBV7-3	CASSLQGNTEAFF
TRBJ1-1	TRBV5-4	CASSLAGGGANTEAFF
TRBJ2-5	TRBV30	CAWSVRLAGMTQYF
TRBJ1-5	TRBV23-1	CASSQQGQPQHF
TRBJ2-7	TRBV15	CATRGTGDSHEQYF
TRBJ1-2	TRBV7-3	CASSPLYGYTF
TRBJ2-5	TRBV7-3	CASSLRRHETQYF
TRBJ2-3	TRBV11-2	CASSLGFSARPPATQYF
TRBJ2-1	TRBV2	CASSPRQGGWNEQFF